This T cell receptor (beta chain) comes out of a study of blood T cell repertoires in COVID-19. Study in general: Samples came from the United States, Italy and Spain, spanning acute and convalescent COVID-19.

The data were produced by immunoSEQ multiplex PCR, yet TCRdb's version contains in-frame clones alone and is incomplete. The table shows around 380,000 clones, with roughly 77% occurring only once. CDR1 is LNHDA, CDR2 SQIVND, per germline (reference sequence). The CDR3 is made up of 15 amino acids. V shed 6 bases, J shed 2 bases, and the junction held 4 bases outside the gene matches. The V call is TRBV19, the J call TRBJ1-2, with 12 bases identical to TRBD1. The sequenced material came from peripheral blood. The clonotype was recovered from a human donor with acute or convalescent COVID-19. The donor label of this sample is uncertain. Here the CDR3 reads CASSGTGGKNYGYTF. Written as DNA, the CDR3 is TGTGCCAGTAGCGGGACAGGGGGCAAAAACTATGGCTACACCTTC. Variable domain in full (rest from reference TRBV19 and TRBJ1-2): DGGITQSPKYLFRKEGQNVTLSCEQNLNHDAMYWYRQDPGQGLRLIYYSQIVNDFQKGDIAEGYSVSREKKESFPLTVTSAQKNPTAFYLCASSGTGGKNYGYTFGSGTRLTVV.